This note documents a single T cell receptor beta chain sequence. Its antigen is unknown. The data were obtained in a study of blood T cells in healthy people across ages. Study findings and constraints: Diversity estimates drawn from one million T cells were deemed underestimates. Changes in expanded clonotypes were possibly confounded, as the CMV status of donors was unknown.

The donors, aged roughly 6 to 95, were healthy Caucasians from Russia. Per sample, at least 6 micrograms of total RNA were extracted. Primers used in a second PCR of roughly 6 to 11 cycles were a sample-barcoded 5' primer and a J-beta primer mix. TCRdb reprocessed the 5' RACE reads via MiXCR and lists one record per CDR3 protein. The sample carries about a million distinct CDR3 sequences, about 44% recorded once. CDR3 length: 19 residues. Germline lookup yields CDR1 SGHTA and CDR2 FQGNSA. V gene TRBV7-2 combines with J gene TRBJ2-1; 11 nucleotides match TRBD2. Matching the DNA end better, TRBJ2-7 makes the J call doubtful. Sequenced sample: blood. This sequence was found in a man aged 25 to 40 in good health. CDR3 loop: CASSLGPTSGASSYNEQYF. CDR3 in DNA: TGTGCCAGCAGCTTAGGTCCGACTAGCGGGGCAAGCTCCTACAATGAGCAGTACTTC.